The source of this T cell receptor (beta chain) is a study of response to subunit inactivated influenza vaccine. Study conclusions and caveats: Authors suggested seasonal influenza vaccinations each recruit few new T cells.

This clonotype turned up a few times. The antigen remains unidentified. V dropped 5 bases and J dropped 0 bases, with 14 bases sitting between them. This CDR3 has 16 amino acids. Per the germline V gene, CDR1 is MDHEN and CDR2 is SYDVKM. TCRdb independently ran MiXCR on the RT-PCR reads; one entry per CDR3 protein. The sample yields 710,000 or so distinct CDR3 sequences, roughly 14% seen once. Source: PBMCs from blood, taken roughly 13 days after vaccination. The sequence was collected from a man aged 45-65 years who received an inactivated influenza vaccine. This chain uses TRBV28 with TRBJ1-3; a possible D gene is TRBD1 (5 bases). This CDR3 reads CASSVSTGVSGNTIYF. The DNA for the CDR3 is TGTGCCAGCAGTGTCAGTACAGGAGTCTCTGGAAACACCATATATTTT.